Below, 27 T cell receptor beta chains from the same sample are listed, as sequenced in a study of cytomegalovirus exposure and HLA in healthy donors. This table comes from immunoSEQ multiplex PCR, and its TCRdb copy is limited to in-frame clones, with some not included. The table lists roughly 130,000 clones, roughly 89% of them singletons. The source material was PBMCs. These receptor sequences come from a woman aged 18-35 years in good health and CMV-seropositive.

V and J are TRBV7-9 and TRBJ1-2; TRBD1 aligns across 7 bases. V was pared by 5 bases and J by 10 bases, with 16 bases of the junction left unmatched. The CDR3 runs 15 residues. Germline CDR1 SEHNR, CDR2 FQNEAQ (reference sequence). CDR3 loop: CASSPREQGTRDYTF. As DNA, the CDR3 is TGTGCCAGCAGCCCCAGAGAACAGGGGACAAGGGACTACACCTTC.

The V and J genes are TRBV30 and TRBJ2-5; 7 nucleotides match TRBD2. The germline V gene encodes CDR1 GTSNPN and CDR2 SVGIG (reference sequence). The CDR3 runs to 15 residues. The J segment lost 5 bases and the V segment lost 4 bases, leaving 13 bases of the junction unmatched. Here the CDR3 DNA reads TGTGCCTGGACCACGTACGGGGGGTCGCGGGAGACCCAGTACTTC. Translation: CAWTTYGGSRETQYF.

The chain is built from TRBV11-3 and TRBJ1-3; D gene uncertain. The CDR3 has 14 amino acids. V gave up 1 base and J gave up 7 bases, with 11 bases separating them. Per the germline V gene, CDR1 is SGHNT and CDR2 is YENEEA. This CDR3 is CASSLGRGPNTIYF. The CDR3 bases are TGTGCCAGCAGCTTAGGTCGAGGGCCGAACACCATATATTTT.

In this sample, this clone turned up once. This chain uses TRBV11-2 with TRBJ2-7; TRBD1 matches at 11 bases. The CDR3 spans 15 residues. Germline trimming cut 5 bases from V and 4 bases from J; bases unmatched to any gene: 7. CDR1 SGHAT and CDR2 FQNNGV come from the germline V gene. The CDR3 DNA reads as TGTGCCAGCAGCCGGACAGGGGGCACCGAGTACGAGCAGTACTTC. Translated, it gives CASSRTGGTEYEQYF.

The CDR3 region has the DNA TGTGCCAGCAGCTTAGAAGGACAGCCGTACTATGGCTACACCTTC. It codes for CASSLEGQPYYGYTF. V usage is TRBV7-2 and J usage is TRBJ1-2; tentative D call: TRBD1 (6 bases). Trimming removed 1 base from V and 3 bases from J, with 12 bases in between. CDR3 size: 15 residues. CDR1 is SGHTA and CDR2 is FQGNSA in the germline V gene.

The chain links TRBV30 to TRBJ1-5; D possibly corresponds to TRBD1 (5 bases). This CDR3 has 12 amino acids. V was pared by 1 base and J by 7 bases, with 8 bases between. Germline V CDR1 and CDR2: GTSNPN, SVGIG (reference sequence). The DNA of the CDR3 is TGTGCCTGGAGTGATAAGGGGCAGCCCCAGCATTTT. It is translated as CAWSDKGQPQHF.

This rearrangement joins TRBV6-5 to TRBJ2-2; the D gene is possibly TRBD1 (6 bases). This CDR3 has 15 amino acids. The ends were cut back, 2 bases at V and 4 bases at J, with 11 bases in the middle. CDR1 is MNHEY, CDR2 SVGAGI, per germline. As DNA, the CDR3 is TGTGCCAGCAGTTACAGTCAGGGGTCCACCGGGGAGCTGTTTTTT. Its protein product is CASSYSQGSTGELFF.

The gene calls are TRBV6-5 and TRBJ1-1, with D perhaps TRBD1 (6 bases). The V gene's germline CDR1 is MNHEY and CDR2 SVGAGI. V was trimmed by 6 bases and J by 5 bases, leaving 13 bases between them. The CDR3 is 13 residues long. The CDR3 DNA reads as TGTGCCAGCAGACCAACAGGGCGTACTGAAGCTTTCTTT. Translating gives CASRPTGRTEAFF.

The V gene is TRBV10-3, the J gene TRBJ1-1, with TRBD1 matching 12 bases. The CDR3 is made up of 15 amino acids. J lost 4 bases, V lost 3 bases, and 3 bases had no gene match. CDR1 ENHRY and CDR2 SYGVKD come from the germline V gene. The CDR3 protein is CAISDPGQGATEAFF. The CDR3, as DNA: TGTGCCATCAGTGACCCGGGACAGGGGGCCACTGAAGCTTTCTTT.

CDR3 bases: TGTGCCAGCAGTGATCGGTTACTACTTGCCTACGAGCAGTACTTC. Protein product: CASSDRLLLAYEQYF. The V and J genes are TRBV2 and TRBJ2-7; D is ambiguous. This CDR3 contains 15 residues. Germline CDR1 SNHLY, CDR2 FYNNEI. The V end was cut by 3 bases, the J end by 2 bases, with 14 bases between.

In nucleotides, the CDR3 is TGTGCCAGCAGCGCCGGGGGAGCGGACTATGGCTACACCTTC. Translation: CASSAGGADYGYTF. The genes are TRBV9 and TRBJ1-2, with D possibly matching TRBD1 (5 bases). Germline loops: CDR1 SGDLS, CDR2 YYNGEE. V was clipped by 3 bases and J by 3 bases, with 12 bases between them. This CDR3 is built from 14 residues.

The genes are TRBV11-2 and TRBJ1-2; D gene uncertain. Between the trimmed V and J ends, which lost 5 bases and 4 bases, there was a span of 11 bases. Germline V lookup: CDR1 SGHAT, CDR2 FQNNGV. The CDR3 totals 13 residues. CDR3 in DNA: TGTGCCAGCAGCCCCGGGAAGAGCTATGGCTACACCTTC. The encoded protein is CASSPGKSYGYTF.

This chain connects TRBV6-5 to TRBJ2-1; 8 nucleotides align to TRBD2. V shed 9 bases and J 3 bases; nucleotides not matched to a gene: 1. Germline loops: CDR1 MNHEY, CDR2 SVGAGI. This CDR3 spans 12 amino acids. CDR3 amino acids: CASSGVYNEQFF. The CDR3 coding sequence is TGTGCCAGTAGCGGGGTCTACAATGAGCAGTTCTTC.

The V gene is TRBV29-1, the J gene TRBJ2-5; D might be TRBD2 (7 bases). Germline-derived CDR1 and CDR2 are SQVTM and ANQGSEA. CDR3 length: 14 amino acids. Trimming left V 4 bases short and J 5 bases short, with 17 bases between. The CDR3 protein is CSVAGRGAGETQYF. The CDR3 nucleotides are TGCAGCGTTGCAGGTCGGGGGGCCGGGGAGACCCAGTACTTC.

J is TRBJ2-7 and V is TRBV10-3; the match to TRBD1 covers 7 bases. The ends lost 9 bases at V and 6 bases at J; junction bases unmatched: 11. Per the germline V gene, CDR1 is ENHRY and CDR2 is SYGVKD. This CDR3 region has 13 residues. Here the CDR3 DNA reads TGTGCCATGTCACCGACAGGGCAAGGCGAGCAGTACTTC. Protein sequence: CAMSPTGQGEQYF.

The chain uses TRBV30 and TRBJ2-1; TRBD1 matches 7 bases. The CDR3 is 14 residues long. The V and J ends lost 2 bases and 5 bases, in that order; junction bases with no gene match: 6. In germline, CDR1 is GTSNPN, CDR2 SVGIG (reference sequence). As DNA, the CDR3 is TGTGCCTGGAGTACAGGGGAAAGGGACAATGAGCAGTTCTTC. This codes for CAWSTGERDNEQFF.

This sequence joins TRBV4-2 and TRBJ2-5; 8 nucleotides align to TRBD2. The CDR3 extends over 17 amino acids. After removal of 0 bases from V and 4 bases from J, the junction contained 10 bases not matched to a gene. The V gene's germline CDR1 is LGHNA and CDR2 YNFKEQ. The CDR3: CASSQDVPAGAGETQYF. Written as DNA, the CDR3 is TGTGCCAGCAGCCAAGATGTCCCAGCGGGGGCGGGAGAGACCCAGTACTTC.

This clone occurred once. V and J are TRBV7-9 and TRBJ2-7, with 7 bases aligning to TRBD1. The CDR3 is 15 amino acids. Germline CDR1 and CDR2: SEHNR and FQNEAQ (reference sequence). Trimming at V came to 1 base and at J to 5 bases, leaving 8 bases not matched to a gene. In DNA, the CDR3 is TGTGCCAGCAGCTTAGGAGACAGGGTGAGAAACGAGCAGTACTTC. Protein product: CASSLGDRVRNEQYF.

The chain carries TRBV19 and TRBJ1-5; 7 nucleotides agree with TRBD1. This CDR3 is built from 18 residues. V trimming: 6 bases; J trimming: 2 bases; junction bases outside the gene matches: 16. Germline V gene lookup returns CDR1 LNHDA and CDR2 SQIVND (reference sequence). In DNA form, the CDR3 reads TGTGCCAGTAGCGGAGGTTGGGACAGTAAGGGTGGCAATCAGCCCCAGCATTTT. Translated: CASSGGWDSKGGNQPQHF.

This rearrangement joins TRBV5-4 to TRBJ1-1, with a possible D match to TRBD1 (5 bases). V was trimmed by 5 bases and J by 4 bases, leaving 12 bases between them. The CDR3 has 13 residues. The germline V gene has CDR1 SGHNT and CDR2 YYREEE (reference sequence). CDR3: CASRTQGATEAFF. The CDR3 nucleotides are TGTGCCAGCAGGACTCAGGGTGCCACTGAAGCTTTCTTT.

A word on this clone: At one end the junction does not follow the germline gene, possibly because of a read error. The CDR3 loop is CASRQGGRGTGELFF. In nucleotides, the CDR3 is TGTGCCAGCAGACAAGGGGGGCGTGGCACCGGGGAGCTGTTTTTT. The chain carries TRBV14 and TRBJ2-2, with D perhaps matching TRBD1 or TRBD2 (6 bases each). In germline, CDR1 is SGHDN, CDR2 FVKESK. This CDR3 region has 15 residues. Full variable domain (rest looked up from reference TRBV14 and TRBJ2-2): EAGVTQFPSHSVIEKGQTVTLRCDPISGHDNLYWYRRVMGKEIKFLLHFVKESKQDESGMPNNRFLAERTGGTYSTLKVQPAELEDSGVYFCASRQGGRGTGELFFGEGSRLTVL.

Here the CDR3 reads CASSQGTGGKGYGYTF. DNA for the CDR3: TGCGCCAGCAGCCAAGGGACAGGGGGCAAGGGCTATGGCTACACCTTC. V gene TRBV4-1 combines with J gene TRBJ1-2; 11 bases map to TRBD1. The CDR3 is made up of 16 amino acids. The germline V gene has CDR1 MGHRA and CDR2 YSYEKL. The junction had 5 bases not matched to a gene; V was cut back by 1 base and J by 4 bases.

The chain is built from TRBV6-6 and TRBJ1-2; D might be TRBD1 (6 bases). This CDR3 comprises 15 residues. Trimming took 0 bases from V and 3 from J, leaving 11 bases between them. Germline lookup yields CDR1 MNHNY and CDR2 SVGAGI (reference sequence). The CDR3 sequence: CASSYSPGVDYGYTF. As DNA, the CDR3 is TGTGCCAGCAGTTACTCTCCAGGGGTGGACTATGGCTACACCTTC.

This rearrangement joins TRBV21-1 to TRBJ1-1. TRBV21-1 is flagged as a pseudogene. CDR3 length: 15 amino acids. Here the CDR3 reads CASSKARTGSTEAFF. For the CDR3, the DNA is TGTGCCAGCAGCAAAGCCCGGACGGGAAGTACTGAAGCTTTCTTT.

The chain combines TRBV9 with TRBJ1-2, with a weak D call TRBD1 (5 bases). Trimming pared 0 bases from V and 8 bases from J, leaving 17 bases between. The CDR3 sequence is 15 residues long. Germline V gene data show CDR1 as SGDLS and CDR2 as YYNGEE. In DNA, the CDR3 is TGTGCCAGCAGCGTAGAAGCGACAGATTGGGGAGGCTACACCTTC. Its protein product is CASSVEATDWGGYTF. Full variable domain (missing parts from reference TRBV9 and TRBJ1-2): DSGVTQTPKHLITATGQRVTLRCSPRSGDLSVYWYQQSLDQGLQFLIQYYNGEERAKGNILERFSAQQFPDLHSELNLSSLELGDSALYFCASSVEATDWGGYTFGSGTRLTVV.

The rearrangement links TRBV4-1 to TRBJ1-2, with D perhaps TRBD1 (5 bases). V shed 4 bases and J shed 5 bases, with 17 bases lying between them. This CDR3 has 15 residues. Germline V gene data show CDR1 as MGHRA and CDR2 as YSYEKL. CDR3 sequence (DNA): TGCGCCAGCAGCCCCCGTCAGGGTGGAGGGTATGGCTACACCTTC. Its protein is CASSPRQGGGYGYTF.

The V and J genes are TRBV18 and TRBJ2-3, with 10 bases aligning to TRBD2. Germline CDR1 KGHSH, CDR2 LQKENI. Trimming took 1 base from V and 1 from J; bases not matched to a gene: 2. The CDR3 is 16 amino acids. The DNA for the CDR3 is TGTGCCAGCTCACCACGAGCGGGGGGGCGCACAGATACGCAGTATTTT. Protein: CASSPRAGGRTDTQYF.